Each of the 19 T cell receptor beta chains below was sequenced from the same sample in a study of identifying expanded T cells in peripheral blood. Libraries were prepared by immunoSEQ multiplex PCR; TCRdb keeps only in-frame clonotypes and omits some of them. The repertoire includes 81,000 or so clones, roughly 89% of them detected once, and less than 20% sits in the top ten. Sequenced sample: blood. The source is a person aged 18 to 70 in good health.

The CDR3 nucleotides are TGCGCCAGCAGCTTCGCCGCGGGAAACACTGAAGCTTTCTTT. Its protein product is CASSFAAGNTEAFF. J is TRBJ1-1 and V is TRBV5-1, with unresolved D. Trimming shortened V by 2 bases and J by 2 bases, and 10 bases separated the two germline ends. Germline V gives CDR1 SGHRS, CDR2 YFSETQ. The CDR3 is 14 residues long.

The chain employs TRBV6-1 and TRBJ2-5; D gene unclear. V lost 1 base, J lost 2 bases, and 11 bases lay in between. Germline values: CDR1 MNHNS, CDR2 SASEGT. This CDR3 has 15 amino acids. CDR3 loop: CASSEVTISQETQYF. The CDR3 DNA sequence: TGTGCCAGCAGTGAAGTTACTATTAGTCAAGAGACCCAGTACTTC.

This chain joins TRBV4-3 and TRBJ1-1; tentatively, D is TRBD1 (5 bases). This CDR3 region has 14 residues. CDR1 is LGHNA, CDR2 YSLEER, per germline. V was pared by 3 bases and J by 3 bases, with 11 bases between. The CDR3 reads CASSQATVYTEAFF. CDR3 DNA sequence: TGCGCCAGCAGCCAGGCGACAGTGTACACTGAAGCTTTCTTT.

This rearrangement joins TRBV6-5 to TRBJ2-3, with TRBD2 matching over 7 bases. The junction had 4 bases not matched to a gene; V was cut back by 2 bases and J by 5 bases. The CDR3 covers 14 residues. Germline V lookup: CDR1 MNHEY, CDR2 SVGAGI. Here the CDR3 DNA reads TGTGCCAGCAGTTACGGCCTAGCGGTAGATACGCAGTATTTT. Protein: CASSYGLAVDTQYF.

J is TRBJ1-2 and V is TRBV27; maybe TRBD1 (6 bases). Deletions cut 2 bases from V and 2 bases from J, with 9 bases between. The CDR3 spans 14 residues. Germline CDR1 MNHEY, CDR2 SMNVEV (reference sequence). CDR3 sequence: CASSLRQENYGYTF. The CDR3, as DNA: TGTGCCAGCAGTTTACGACAGGAGAACTATGGCTACACCTTC.

This clone was seen more than once but under ten times. This chain joins TRBV28 and TRBJ1-5; D possibly corresponds to TRBD1 (5 bases). Germline V gene data show CDR1 as MDHEN and CDR2 as SYDVKM. The CDR3 has 14 residues. V lost 5 bases and J 11 bases, leaving 19 bases between the germline ends. The DNA for the CDR3 is TGTGCCAGCAGTCCCGGGACCATTATCATGGCCCAGCATTTT. Amino acid sequence: CASSPGTIIMAQHF.

The V gene is TRBV28, the J gene TRBJ2-7; TRBD1 matches 8 bases. The CDR3 totals 14 residues. Germline CDR1 reads MDHEN; CDR2 reads SYDVKM. V lost 2 bases and J lost 4; bases outside the gene matches: 4. CDR3 DNA: TGTGCCAGCAGTTTACCTCGGGACAGGTACGAGCAGTACTTC. It translates to CASSLPRDRYEQYF.

The chain recombines TRBV5-1 with TRBJ1-2; 10 nucleotides agree with TRBD1. Germline CDR1 is SGHRS and CDR2 is YFSETQ. The CDR3 runs to 15 residues. The V gene end was trimmed by 1 base and the J gene end by 5 bases; junction bases not matched to a gene: 5. CDR3 nucleotides: TGCGCCAGCAGCTTGTCGGGACAGGGGTCGTATGGCTACACCTTC. Its translation is CASSLSGQGSYGYTF.

In this sample, this clone turned up a few times. The V and J genes are TRBV5-1 and TRBJ2-5; 12 positions agree with TRBD2. This CDR3 contains 15 residues. Germline V gives CDR1 SGHRS, CDR2 YFSETQ. J gave up 5 bases and V 7 bases, and 9 bases lay outside the gene matches. CDR3 nucleotides: TGCGCCAGCGGACTAGCGGGATATCGATCGGAGACCCAGTACTTC. This codes for CASGLAGYRSETQYF. Supplemented by reference TRBV5-1 and TRBJ2-5, the full variable domain reads KAGVTQTPRYLIKTRGQQVTLSCSPISGHRSVSWYQQTPGQGLQFLFEYFSETQRNKGNFPGRFSGRQFSNSRSEMNVSTLELGDSALYLCASGLAGYRSETQYFGPGTRLLVL.

The chain couples TRBV7-2 to TRBJ2-5; D is ambiguous. Germline V gives CDR1 SGHTA, CDR2 FQGNSA. V shed 5 bases and J shed 5 bases, with 9 bases lying between them. The length of the CDR3 is 12 residues. CDR3 bases: TGTGCCAGCAGCCTATCGTGGGAGACCCAGTACTTC. This codes for CASSLSWETQYF.

This chain links TRBV28 with TRBJ2-7; D may be TRBD2 (6 bases). The germline CDR1 and CDR2 sequences are MDHEN and SYDVKM. This CDR3 comprises 14 residues. The V and J ends lost 7 bases and 6 bases respectively, with 19 bases between them. This CDR3 reads CASKPGTPPGEQYF. As DNA, the CDR3 is TGTGCCAGCAAACCGGGGACTCCTCCGGGCGAGCAGTACTTC.

A word on this clone: The sample holds other DNA sequences that translate to the same CDR3. The V and J genes are TRBV5-6 and TRBJ1-2, with 7 bases identical to TRBD1. CDR1 and CDR2 (germline): SGHDT, YYEEEE. Trimming at V came to 0 bases and at J to 8 bases, leaving 4 bases not matched to a gene. This CDR3 spans 13 amino acids. The CDR3 DNA sequence: TGTGCCAGCAGCTTGGCGACAGGGCGAGGCTACACCTTC. Translated: CASSLATGRGYTF.

The chain has TRBV18 and TRBJ1-1; tentatively, D is TRBD1 (6 bases). The CDR3 is made up of 15 amino acids. Trimming left V 0 bases short and J 0 bases short, with 8 bases between. Germline V gene lookup returns CDR1 KGHSH and CDR2 LQKENI. The CDR3 region is CASSPPGHMNTEAFF. CDR3 in DNA: TGTGCCAGCTCACCACCGGGACACATGAACACTGAAGCTTTCTTT.

This clone has only one observation. This chain links TRBV28 with TRBJ2-6; no clear D gene. The CDR3 is 17 amino acids. CDR1 and CDR2 (germline): MDHEN, SYDVKM. V was pared by 5 bases and J by 0 bases, with 14 bases between. This chain's CDR3 is CASSPSPVISGANVLTF. CDR3 nucleotide sequence: TGTGCCAGCAGTCCCTCCCCCGTTATCTCTGGGGCCAACGTCCTGACTTTC.

The gene calls are TRBV28 and TRBJ1-5; D not certain. There are 15 residues in the CDR3. The V gene's germline CDR1 is MDHEN and CDR2 SYDVKM. Trimming shortened V by 3 bases and J by 0 bases, and 9 bases separated the two germline ends. The CDR3 bases are TGTGCCAGCAGTTTTTTGCAGACTAGCAATCAGCCCCAGCATTTT. Its translation is CASSFLQTSNQPQHF.

This chain connects TRBV28 to TRBJ2-1, with D perhaps given as TRBD1 or TRBD2 (5 bases each). The CDR3 has 16 amino acids. Germline CDR1 is MDHEN and CDR2 is SYDVKM. The V gene lost 6 bases and the J gene lost 4 bases, with 19 bases spanning the gap. The CDR3: CASREMGEGPYNEQFF. DNA of the CDR3: TGTGCCAGCAGGGAAATGGGCGAGGGACCATACAATGAGCAGTTCTTC.

The V gene is TRBV7-2, the J gene TRBJ2-7; TRBD1 aligns across 7 bases. CDR1 and CDR2 (germline): SGHTA, FQGNSA. V shed 6 bases, J shed 0 bases, and the junction held 5 bases outside the gene matches. This CDR3 region has 14 residues. The CDR3 is CASSLDRYSYEQYF. In nucleotides, the CDR3 is TGTGCCAGCAGTTTGGACAGGTACTCCTACGAGCAGTACTTC.

V gene TRBV4-1 combines with J gene TRBJ1-1, with 11 bases that match TRBD1. Trimming cost V 0 bases and J 3 bases; bases outside gene matches: 6. The CDR3 is made up of 17 amino acids. Germline V gene data show CDR1 as MGHRA and CDR2 as YSYEKL. This CDR3 reads CASSQEGTGGSDTEAFF. Here the CDR3 DNA reads TGCGCCAGCAGCCAAGAAGGGACAGGGGGATCGGACACTGAAGCTTTCTTT.

The chain uses TRBV19 and TRBJ2-7, with TRBD1 identical over 8 bases. CDR1 and CDR2 (germline): LNHDA, SQIVND (reference sequence). V trimming: 6 bases; J trimming: 1 base; junction bases outside the gene matches: 11. The CDR3 runs 16 residues. CDR3: CASSRIWGQESYEQYF. DNA for the CDR3: TGTGCCAGTAGCCGGATCTGGGGACAGGAGTCCTACGAGCAGTACTTC.